This T cell receptor beta chain is drawn from a study of T cells after yellow fever vaccination. Whole-study context: The authors prepared low-cell-number fractions using SMART-Seq v4 Ultra Low Input.

Per germline, CDR1 MNHEY and CDR2 SVGAGI. This CDR3 spans 14 amino acids. With 4 bases clipped from V and 2 bases from J, the junction kept 2 bases outside the gene matches. TCRdb processed the 5' RACE reads anew with MiXCR; each CDR3 protein has one entry. The repertoire includes about 340,000 distinct CDR3 sequences, more than 8.5% of them detected once, and approximately 19% sits in the top ten. This clonotype was seen ten or more times. Its cognate antigen is unknown. Regarding the study as a whole: Post-booster samples contained most primary-vaccination clones (just under 98% CD4, around 90% CD8).

This specimen consisted of PBMCs, obtained on the day of the first yellow fever vaccination. The chain employs TRBV6-5 and TRBJ1-5; TRBD1 matches 7 bases. This TCR was sampled from a man aged 18 to 30 who received the YFV17D yellow fever vaccine. CDR3 sequence reads: CASSFTGGNQPQHF. The CDR3 nucleotides are TGTGCCAGCAGTTTTACAGGGGGCAATCAGCCCCAGCATTTT.